The rows below give T cell receptor beta chains drawn from one sample of a study of shared clonotypes between healthy human individuals. Method: immunoSEQ multiplex PCR; TCRdb's copy keeps in-frame clones and lacks some. The repertoire holds 2 million to 2.5 million clones, with about nine tenths as singletons. The source material was naive CD4+ T cells from PBMCs. These TCRs come from a man in his late teens or twenties in good health. Some clones in this sample may be carry-over from other donors' samples. Both conserved end residues are part of each CDR3. Each record gives: V gene, J gene, CDR3 length, D gene, clone size, CDR3 protein, CDR3 DNA. A D gene is named only where the DNA matches it firmly. Clone sizes are given selectively: once, few, many, or a class where the clone is expanded.

V: TRBV10-3; J: TRBJ2-7; length: 14; D: TRBD1; size: NA; CDR3: CAISGTATTYEQYF; DNA: TGTGCCATCAGCGGGACAGCCACAACCTACGAGCAGTACTTC
V: TRBV28; J: TRBJ2-7; length: 14; D: TRBD1; size: NA; CDR3: CASTPGTGGLQQYF; DNA: TGTGCCAGCACCCCCGGGACAGGGGGCCTTCAGCAGTACTTC
V: TRBV29-1; J: TRBJ2-7; length: 14; D: NA; size: NA; CDR3: CSVEGTAYSYEQYF; DNA: TGCAGCGTTGAAGGGACAGCCTACTCCTACGAGCAGTACTTC
V: TRBV4-1; J: TRBJ1-2; length: 15; D: TRBD1; size: NA; CDR3: CASSPGQGAYYGYTF; DNA: TGCGCCAGCAGCCCAGGACAGGGGGCATACTATGGCTACACCTTC
V: TRBV28; J: TRBJ1-1; length: 14; D: NA; size: NA; CDR3: CATTLFRSSTEAFF; DNA: TGTGCCACCACCCTGTTCCGTTCGAGCACTGAAGCTTTCTTT
V: TRBV30; J: TRBJ1-1; length: 15; D: NA; size: NA; CDR3: CAWSNLQVRGSEAFF; DNA: TGTGCCTGGAGTAATTTGCAGGTCAGAGGCTCTGAAGCTTTCTTT
V: TRBV14; J: TRBJ2-3; length: 15; D: TRBD1; size: NA; CDR3: CASSRQGFSTDTQYF; DNA: TGTGCCAGCAGTCGACAGGGCTTTAGCACAGATACGCAGTATTTT
V: TRBV28; J: TRBJ1-2; length: 14; D: NA; size: once; CDR3: CASSWAPTPYGYTF; DNA: TGTGCCAGCAGTTGGGCTCCCACACCCTATGGCTACACCTTC
V: TRBV18; J: TRBJ2-5; length: 13; D: NA; size: NA; CDR3: CASSPTGDGTQYF; DNA: TGTGCCAGCTCACCAACCGGGGACGGGACCCAGTACTTC
V: TRBV5-1; J: TRBJ2-3; length: 18; D: NA; size: NA; CDR3: CASSLQPARQSSTDTQYF; DNA: TGCGCCAGCAGCTTACAACCCGCTCGACAGAGTAGCACAGATACGCAGTATTTT
V: TRBV18; J: TRBJ1-1; length: 12; D: NA; size: NA; CDR3: CASSPLGIGAFF; DNA: TGTGCCAGCTCACCATTGGGGATCGGTGCTTTCTTT
V: TRBV7-3; J: TRBJ2-7; length: 15; D: TRBD2; size: NA; CDR3: CASSLGTSGTYEQYF; DNA: TGTGCCAGCAGCTTAGGGACTAGCGGCACCTACGAGCAGTACTTC
V: TRBV5-4; J: TRBJ2-1; length: 15; D: TRBD2; size: NA; CDR3: CASSLASGSSNEQFF; DNA: TGTGCCAGCAGCTTGGCTAGCGGGAGCTCAAATGAGCAGTTCTTC
V: TRBV6-6; J: TRBJ1-3; length: 16; D: TRBD1; size: NA; CDR3: CASSGRDRESGNTIYF; DNA: TGTGCCAGCAGTGGACGGGACAGGGAGTCTGGAAACACCATATATTTT
V: TRBV5-5; J: TRBJ2-2; length: 15; D: TRBD2; size: NA; CDR3: CASSRLADNTGELFF; DNA: TGTGCCAGCAGCCGACTAGCGGATAACACCGGGGAGCTGTTTTTT
V: TRBV28; J: TRBJ1-5; length: 15; D: TRBD1; size: NA; CDR3: CASNPRDRSNQPQHF; DNA: TGTGCCAGCAACCCTAGGGACAGGAGCAATCAGCCCCAGCATTTT
V: TRBV11-1; J: TRBJ2-7; length: 13; D: NA; size: NA; CDR3: CASSPTETYEQYF; DNA: TGTGCCAGCAGCCCCACGGAGACCTACGAGCAGTACTTC